The rows below give T cell receptor beta chains drawn from one sample of a study of blood T cells in healthy people across ages. TCRdb itself ran the 5' RACE reads through MiXCR, one entry per CDR3 protein. The sample carries some 760,000 distinct CDR3 sequences, about 25% recorded once. These sequences were also reported in another study, on T cells of mothers and their children.

Specimen: blood. Receptors were obtained from a boy between 10 and 17 years old in good health. Both conserved end residues are part of each CDR3. The D gene is left open where the match is weak. A clone size is listed for some rows: how often the clone was seen (once, few, many), or a class if it is expanded.

D: -
V: TRBV19
size: -
J: TRBJ1-5
CDR3: CASSITNSNQPQHF
DNA: TGTGCCAGTAGTATCACAAATAGCAATCAGCCCCAGCATTTT

D: -
V: TRBV25-1
size: few
J: TRBJ2-7
CDR3: CASIGHRVDEQYF
DNA: TGTGCCAGCATCGGGCACCGGGTGGACGAGCAGTACTTC

D: -
V: TRBV4-1
size: -
J: TRBJ2-5
CDR3: CASSQIGGQETQYF
DNA: TGCGCCAGCAGCCAAATCGGCGGACAAGAGACCCAGTACTTC

D: TRBD1
V: TRBV4-3
size: -
J: TRBJ1-4
CDR3: CASSQDLGTANEKLFF
DNA: TGCGCCAGCAGCCAAGATCTAGGGACAGCTAATGAAAAACTGTTTTTT

D: -
V: TRBV10-3
size: few
J: TRBJ2-3
CDR3: CAISGLEGSSPDTQYF
DNA: TGTGCCATCAGTGGACTAGAAGGCTCATCGCCAGATACGCAGTATTTT

D: TRBD2
V: TRBV6-1
size: few
J: TRBJ2-7
CDR3: CASPPWSLAGSSRSEQYF
DNA: TGTGCCAGCCCGCCCTGGTCGCTAGCGGGATCCTCACGTAGCGAGCAGTACTTC

D: -
V: TRBV7-8
size: few
J: TRBJ2-3
CDR3: CAGGGGSTDTQYF
DNA: TGTGCCGGAGGAGGGGGGAGCACAGATACGCAGTATTTT

D: -
V: TRBV2
size: -
J: TRBJ2-1
CDR3: CASRLDSSYNEQFF
DNA: TGTGCCAGCAGACTCGATAGCTCCTACAATGAGCAGTTCTTC

D: TRBD1
V: TRBV29-1
size: few
J: TRBJ2-1
CDR3: CSVDLPGTGVDEQFF
DNA: TGCAGCGTTGATCTACCCGGGACAGGCGTAGATGAGCAGTTCTTC

D: -
V: TRBV10-3
size: few
J: TRBJ1-1
CDR3: CAISGRDGTEAFF
DNA: TGTGCCATCAGTGGTAGGGACGGCACTGAAGCTTTCTTT

D: -
V: TRBV19
size: -
J: TRBJ2-5
CDR3: CASRSTTGPQETQYF
DNA: TGTGCCAGTAGATCTACGACAGGCCCCCAAGAGACCCAGTACTTC

D: -
V: TRBV5-1
size: -
J: TRBJ2-3
CDR3: CATSKETLTDTQYF
DNA: TGCGCCACCTCGAAGGAAACACTCACAGATACGCAGTATTTT

D: -
V: TRBV11-2
size: -
J: TRBJ2-1
CDR3: CASSFEGRLSYNEQFF
DNA: TGTGCCAGCAGCTTTGAAGGGAGGCTCTCCTACAATGAGCAGTTCTTC

D: TRBD2
V: TRBV7-3
size: -
J: TRBJ2-1
CDR3: CASSTGGSLNEQFF
DNA: TGTGCCAGCAGCACCGGGGGGTCTCTGAATGAGCAGTTCTTC

D: TRBD1
V: TRBV20-1
size: -
J: TRBJ1-4
CDR3: CSASGPGQFLNEKLFF
DNA: TGCAGTGCTAGTGGACCGGGACAGTTTCTTAATGAAAAACTGTTTTTT

D: -
V: TRBV5-5
size: -
J: TRBJ2-7
CDR3: CASKPGYSYEQYF
DNA: TGTGCCAGCAAACCGGGGTACTCCTACGAGCAGTACTTC

D: -
V: TRBV6-1
size: -
J: TRBJ2-5
CDR3: CASSEGGAETQYF
DNA: TGTGCCAGCAGTGAAGGAGGAGCAGAGACCCAGTACTTC